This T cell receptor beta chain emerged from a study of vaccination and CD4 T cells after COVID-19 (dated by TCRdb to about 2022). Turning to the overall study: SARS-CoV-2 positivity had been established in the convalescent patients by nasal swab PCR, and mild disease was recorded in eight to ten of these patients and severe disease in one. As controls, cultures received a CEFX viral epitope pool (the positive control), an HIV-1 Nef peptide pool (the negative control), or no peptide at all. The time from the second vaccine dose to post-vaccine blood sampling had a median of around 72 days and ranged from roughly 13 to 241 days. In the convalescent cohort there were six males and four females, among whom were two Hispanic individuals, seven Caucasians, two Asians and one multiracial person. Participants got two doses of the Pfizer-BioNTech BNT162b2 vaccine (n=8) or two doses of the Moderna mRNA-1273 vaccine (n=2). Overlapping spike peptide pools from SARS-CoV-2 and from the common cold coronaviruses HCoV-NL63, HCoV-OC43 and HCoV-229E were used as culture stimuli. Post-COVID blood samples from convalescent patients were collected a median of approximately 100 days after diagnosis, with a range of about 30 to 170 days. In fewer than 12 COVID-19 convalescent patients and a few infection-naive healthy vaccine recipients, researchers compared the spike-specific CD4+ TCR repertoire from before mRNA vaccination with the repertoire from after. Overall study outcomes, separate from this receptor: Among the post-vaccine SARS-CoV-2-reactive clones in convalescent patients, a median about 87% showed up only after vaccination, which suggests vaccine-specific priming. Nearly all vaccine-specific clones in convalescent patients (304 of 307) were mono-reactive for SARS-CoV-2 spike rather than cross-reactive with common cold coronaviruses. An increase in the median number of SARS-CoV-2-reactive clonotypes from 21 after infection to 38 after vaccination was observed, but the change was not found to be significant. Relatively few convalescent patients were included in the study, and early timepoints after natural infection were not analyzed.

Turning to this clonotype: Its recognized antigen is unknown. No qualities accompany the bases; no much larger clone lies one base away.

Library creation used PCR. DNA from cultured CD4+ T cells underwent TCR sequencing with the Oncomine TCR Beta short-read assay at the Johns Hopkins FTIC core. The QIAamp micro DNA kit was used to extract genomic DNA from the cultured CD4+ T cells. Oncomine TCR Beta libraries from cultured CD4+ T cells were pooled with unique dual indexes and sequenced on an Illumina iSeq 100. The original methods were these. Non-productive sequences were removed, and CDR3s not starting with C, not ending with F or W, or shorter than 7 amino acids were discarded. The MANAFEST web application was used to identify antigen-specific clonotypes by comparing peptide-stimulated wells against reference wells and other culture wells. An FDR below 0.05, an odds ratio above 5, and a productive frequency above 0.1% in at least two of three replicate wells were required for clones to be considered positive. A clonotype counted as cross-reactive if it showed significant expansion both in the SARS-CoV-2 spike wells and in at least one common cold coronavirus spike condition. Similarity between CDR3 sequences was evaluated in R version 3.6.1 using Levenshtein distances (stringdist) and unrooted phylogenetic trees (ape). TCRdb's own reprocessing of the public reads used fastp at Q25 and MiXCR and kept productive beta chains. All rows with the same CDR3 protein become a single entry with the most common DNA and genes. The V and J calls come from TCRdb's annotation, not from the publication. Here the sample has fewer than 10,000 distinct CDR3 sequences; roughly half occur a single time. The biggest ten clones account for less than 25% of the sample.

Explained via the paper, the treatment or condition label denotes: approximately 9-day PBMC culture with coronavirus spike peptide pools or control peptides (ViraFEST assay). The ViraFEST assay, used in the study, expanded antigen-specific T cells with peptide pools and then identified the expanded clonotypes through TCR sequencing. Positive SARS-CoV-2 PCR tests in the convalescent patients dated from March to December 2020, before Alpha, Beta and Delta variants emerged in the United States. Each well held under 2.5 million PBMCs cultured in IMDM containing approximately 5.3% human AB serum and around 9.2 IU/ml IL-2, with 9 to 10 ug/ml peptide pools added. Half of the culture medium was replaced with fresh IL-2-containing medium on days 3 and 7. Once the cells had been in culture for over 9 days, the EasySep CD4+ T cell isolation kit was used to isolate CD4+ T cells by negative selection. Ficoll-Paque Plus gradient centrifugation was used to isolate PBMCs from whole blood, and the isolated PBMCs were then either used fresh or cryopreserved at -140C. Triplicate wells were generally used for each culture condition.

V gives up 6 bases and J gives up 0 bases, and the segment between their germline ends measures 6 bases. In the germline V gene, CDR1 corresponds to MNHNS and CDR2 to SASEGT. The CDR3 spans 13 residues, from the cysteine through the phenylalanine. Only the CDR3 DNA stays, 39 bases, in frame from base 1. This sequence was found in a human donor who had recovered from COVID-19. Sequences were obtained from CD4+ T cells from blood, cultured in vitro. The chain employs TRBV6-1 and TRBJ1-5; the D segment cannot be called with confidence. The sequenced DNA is TGTGCCAGCAGACGAAATAGCAATCAGCCCCAGCATTTT. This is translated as CASRRNSNQPQHF.